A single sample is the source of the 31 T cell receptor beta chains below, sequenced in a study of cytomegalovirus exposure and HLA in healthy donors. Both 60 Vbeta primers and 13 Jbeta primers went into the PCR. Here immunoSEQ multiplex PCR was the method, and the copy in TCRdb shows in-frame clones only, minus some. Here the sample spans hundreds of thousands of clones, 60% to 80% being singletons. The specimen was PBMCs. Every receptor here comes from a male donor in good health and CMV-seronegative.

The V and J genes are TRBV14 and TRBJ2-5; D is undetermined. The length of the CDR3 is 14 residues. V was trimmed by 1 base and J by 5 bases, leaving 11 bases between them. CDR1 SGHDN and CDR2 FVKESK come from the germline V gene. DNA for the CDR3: TGTGCCAGCAGCCAAGGAAAGATCGGTGAGACCCAGTACTTC. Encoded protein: CASSQGKIGETQYF.

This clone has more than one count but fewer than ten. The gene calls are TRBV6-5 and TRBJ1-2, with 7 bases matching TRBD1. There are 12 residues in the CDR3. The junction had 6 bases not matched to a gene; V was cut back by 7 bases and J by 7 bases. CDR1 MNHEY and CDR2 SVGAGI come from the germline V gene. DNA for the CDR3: TGTGCCAGCACCGACAGGGTGAGTGGCTACACCTTC. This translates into CASTDRVSGYTF.

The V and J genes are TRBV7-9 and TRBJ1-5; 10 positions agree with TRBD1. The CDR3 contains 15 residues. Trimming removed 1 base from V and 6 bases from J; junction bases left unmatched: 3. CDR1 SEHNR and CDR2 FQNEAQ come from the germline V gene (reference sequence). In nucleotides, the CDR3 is TGTGCCAGCAGCTTAGTTGGGACAGGGGCTCAGCCCCAGCATTTT. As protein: CASSLVGTGAQPQHF.

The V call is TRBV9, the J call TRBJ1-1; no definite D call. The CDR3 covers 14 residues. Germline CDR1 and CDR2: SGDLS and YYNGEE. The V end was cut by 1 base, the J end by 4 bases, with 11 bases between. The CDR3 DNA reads TGTGCCAGCAGCGTACAAGACTCATTCACTGAAGCTTTCTTT. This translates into CASSVQDSFTEAFF.

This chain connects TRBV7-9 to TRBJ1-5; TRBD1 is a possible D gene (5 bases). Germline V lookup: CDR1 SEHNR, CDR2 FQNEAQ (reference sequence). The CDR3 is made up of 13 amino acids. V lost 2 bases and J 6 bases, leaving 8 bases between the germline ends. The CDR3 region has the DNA TGTGCCAGCAGCTTACAGGGAAGTCAGCCCCAGCATTTT. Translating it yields CASSLQGSQPQHF.

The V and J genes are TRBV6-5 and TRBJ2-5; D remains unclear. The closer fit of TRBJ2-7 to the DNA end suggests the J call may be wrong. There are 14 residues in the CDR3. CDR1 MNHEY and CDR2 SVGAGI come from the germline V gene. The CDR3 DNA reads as TGTGCCAGCAGTTACGACTGGAGCTCCTACGAGCAGTACTTC. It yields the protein CASSYDWSSYEQYF.

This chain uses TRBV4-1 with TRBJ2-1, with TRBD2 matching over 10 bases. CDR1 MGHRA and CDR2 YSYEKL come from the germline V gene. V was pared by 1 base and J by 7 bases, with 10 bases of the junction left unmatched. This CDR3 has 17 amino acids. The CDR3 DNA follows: TGCGCCAGCAGCCAAGTAAGGTCTAGCGGGAGTACAAATGAGCAGTTCTTC. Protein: CASSQVRSSGSTNEQFF.

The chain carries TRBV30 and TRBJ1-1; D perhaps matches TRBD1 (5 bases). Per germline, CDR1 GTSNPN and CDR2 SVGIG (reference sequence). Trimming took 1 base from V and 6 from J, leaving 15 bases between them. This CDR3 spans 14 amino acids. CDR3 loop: CAWSARGGGPEAFF. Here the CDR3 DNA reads TGTGCCTGGAGTGCCCGGGGGGGAGGTCCTGAAGCTTTCTTT. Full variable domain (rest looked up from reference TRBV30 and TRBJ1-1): SQTIHQWPATLVQPVGSPLSLECTVEGTSNPNLYWYRQAAGRGLQLLFYSVGIGQISSEVPQNLSASRPQDRQFILSSKKLLLSDSGFYLCAWSARGGGPEAFFGQGTRLTVV.

The CDR3 DNA sequence: TGTGCCAGCAGTTTATCGGCCTATAAGGGGGATGAGCAGTTCTTC. Translated: CASSLSAYKGDEQFF. The chain has TRBV27 and TRBJ2-1, with TRBD1 as a possible D gene (6 bases). The CDR3 loop spans 15 amino acids. Per germline, CDR1 MNHEY and CDR2 SMNVEV (reference sequence). The ends were cut back, 0 bases at V and 8 bases at J, with 14 bases in the middle.

The CDR3 is CASSSLGRDSNQPQHF. CDR3 in DNA: TGTGCCAGTAGCTCCCTCGGCAGGGATAGCAATCAGCCCCAGCATTTT. The rearrangement joins TRBV19 to TRBJ1-5; a weak D match, TRBD1 (5 bases). The V and J ends lost 6 bases and 0 bases respectively, with 15 bases between them. From germline, CDR1 is LNHDA and CDR2 SQIVND (reference sequence). This CDR3 contains 16 residues.

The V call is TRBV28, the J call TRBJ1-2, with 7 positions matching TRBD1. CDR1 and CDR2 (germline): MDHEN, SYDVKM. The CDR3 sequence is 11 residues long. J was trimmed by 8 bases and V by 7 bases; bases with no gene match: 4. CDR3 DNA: TGTGCCAGCAACAGGGGACGCGGCTACACCTTC. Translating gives CASNRGRGYTF.

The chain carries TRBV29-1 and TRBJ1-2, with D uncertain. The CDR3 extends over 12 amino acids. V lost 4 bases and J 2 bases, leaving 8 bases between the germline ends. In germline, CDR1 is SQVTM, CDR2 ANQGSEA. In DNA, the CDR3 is TGCAGCGTTGTGGTTACAAACTATGGCTACACCTTC. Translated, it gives CSVVVTNYGYTF.

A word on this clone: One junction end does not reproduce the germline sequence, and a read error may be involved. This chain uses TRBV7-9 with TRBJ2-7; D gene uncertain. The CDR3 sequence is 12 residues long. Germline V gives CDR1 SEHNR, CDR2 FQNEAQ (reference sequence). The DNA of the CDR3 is TGTTCCAGCAGCTTACTCCCCTACGAGCAGTACTTC. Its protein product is CSSSLLPYEQYF.

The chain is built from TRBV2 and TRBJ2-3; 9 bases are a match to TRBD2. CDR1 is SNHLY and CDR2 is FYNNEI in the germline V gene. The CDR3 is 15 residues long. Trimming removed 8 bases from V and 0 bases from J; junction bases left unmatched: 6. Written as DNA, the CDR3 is TGTGCCAGCGTCCGCGCGGGGGGGAGCACAGATACGCAGTATTTT. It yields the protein CASVRAGGSTDTQYF.

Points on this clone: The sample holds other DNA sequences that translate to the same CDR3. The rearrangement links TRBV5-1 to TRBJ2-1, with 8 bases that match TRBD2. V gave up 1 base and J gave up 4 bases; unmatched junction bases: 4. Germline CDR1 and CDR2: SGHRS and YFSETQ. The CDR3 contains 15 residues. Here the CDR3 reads CASSLNGGAYNEQFF. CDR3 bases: TGCGCCAGCAGCTTGAACGGGGGGGCATACAATGAGCAGTTCTTC.

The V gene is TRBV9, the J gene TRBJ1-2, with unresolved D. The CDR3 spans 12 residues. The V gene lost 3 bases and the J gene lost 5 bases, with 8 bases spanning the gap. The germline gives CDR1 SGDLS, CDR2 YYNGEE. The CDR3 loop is CASSAGPYGYTF. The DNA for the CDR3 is TGTGCCAGCAGCGCAGGCCCTTATGGCTACACCTTC.

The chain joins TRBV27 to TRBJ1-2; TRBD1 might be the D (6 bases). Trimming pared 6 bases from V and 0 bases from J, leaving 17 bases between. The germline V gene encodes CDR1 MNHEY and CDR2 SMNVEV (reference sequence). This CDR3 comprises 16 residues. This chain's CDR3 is CASRPSGTKTNYGYTF. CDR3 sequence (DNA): TGTGCCAGCAGACCCTCCGGGACAAAGACTAACTATGGCTACACCTTC.

The CDR3 is CASSGGKGSELFF. For the CDR3, the DNA is TGTGCCAGCAGCGGCGGGAAGGGATCGGAGCTGTTTTTT. The rearrangement uses TRBV9 and TRBJ2-2, with D possibly being TRBD2 (6 bases). The ends were cut back, 3 bases at V and 10 bases at J, with 13 bases in the middle. The CDR3 covers 13 residues. Germline V gene sequence: CDR1 SGDLS, CDR2 YYNGEE.

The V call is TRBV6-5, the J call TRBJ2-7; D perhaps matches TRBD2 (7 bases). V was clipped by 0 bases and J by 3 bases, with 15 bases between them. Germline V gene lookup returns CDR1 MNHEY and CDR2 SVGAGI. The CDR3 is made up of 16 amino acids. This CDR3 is CASSYSSGGMNYEQYF. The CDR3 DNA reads TGTGCCAGCAGTTACTCCTCGGGGGGCATGAACTACGAGCAGTACTTC.

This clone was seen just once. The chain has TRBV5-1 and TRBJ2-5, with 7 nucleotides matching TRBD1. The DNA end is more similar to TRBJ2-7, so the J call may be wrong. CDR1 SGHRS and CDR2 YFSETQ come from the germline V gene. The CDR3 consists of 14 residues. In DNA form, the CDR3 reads TGCGCCAGCAGCTCAAGGACAGGCTCCTACGAGCAGTACTTC. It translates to CASSSRTGSYEQYF.

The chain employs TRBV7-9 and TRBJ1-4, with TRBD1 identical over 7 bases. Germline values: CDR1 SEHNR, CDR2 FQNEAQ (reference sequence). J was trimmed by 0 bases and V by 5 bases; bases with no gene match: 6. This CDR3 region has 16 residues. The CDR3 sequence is CASSRYQGATNEKLFF. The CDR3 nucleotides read TGTGCCAGCAGCAGATATCAGGGGGCAACTAATGAAAAACTGTTTTTT.

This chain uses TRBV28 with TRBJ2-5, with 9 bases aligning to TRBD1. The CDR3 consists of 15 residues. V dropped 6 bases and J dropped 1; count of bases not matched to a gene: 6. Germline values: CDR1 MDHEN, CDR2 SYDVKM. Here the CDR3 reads CASRPTGQGQETQYF. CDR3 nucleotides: TGTGCCAGCAGACCCACGGGACAGGGCCAAGAGACCCAGTACTTC.

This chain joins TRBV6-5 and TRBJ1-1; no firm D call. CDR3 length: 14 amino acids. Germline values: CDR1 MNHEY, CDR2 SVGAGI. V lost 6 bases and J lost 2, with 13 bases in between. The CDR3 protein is CASRPTGSNTEAFF. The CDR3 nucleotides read TGTGCCAGCAGACCTACCGGTTCAAACACTGAAGCTTTCTTT.

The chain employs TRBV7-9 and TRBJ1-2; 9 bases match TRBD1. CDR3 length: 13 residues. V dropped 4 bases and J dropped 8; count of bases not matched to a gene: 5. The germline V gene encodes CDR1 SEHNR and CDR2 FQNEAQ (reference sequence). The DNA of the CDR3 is TGTGCCAGCAGCTCGGGACAGGGTGGAGGCTACACCTTC. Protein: CASSSGQGGGYTF.

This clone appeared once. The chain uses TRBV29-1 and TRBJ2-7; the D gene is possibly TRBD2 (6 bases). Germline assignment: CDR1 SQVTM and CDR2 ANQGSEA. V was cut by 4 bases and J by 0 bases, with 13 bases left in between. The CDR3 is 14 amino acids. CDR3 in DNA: TGCAGCGTTGGCGGGATCCACAGCTCCTACGAGCAGTACTTC. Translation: CSVGGIHSSYEQYF.

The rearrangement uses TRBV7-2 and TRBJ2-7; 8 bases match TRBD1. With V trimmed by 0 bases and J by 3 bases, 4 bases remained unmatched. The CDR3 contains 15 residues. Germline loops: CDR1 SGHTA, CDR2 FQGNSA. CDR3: CASSLASDRGYEQYF. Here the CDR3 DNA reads TGTGCCAGCAGCTTAGCGTCTGACAGGGGCTACGAGCAGTACTTC.

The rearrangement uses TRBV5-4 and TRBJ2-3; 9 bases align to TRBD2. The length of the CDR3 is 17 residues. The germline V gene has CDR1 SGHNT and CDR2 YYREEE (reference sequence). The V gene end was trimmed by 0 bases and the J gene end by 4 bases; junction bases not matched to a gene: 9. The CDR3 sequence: CASSLDGAGGGPDTQYF. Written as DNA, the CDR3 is TGTGCCAGCAGCTTGGATGGAGCGGGAGGAGGTCCAGATACGCAGTATTTT.

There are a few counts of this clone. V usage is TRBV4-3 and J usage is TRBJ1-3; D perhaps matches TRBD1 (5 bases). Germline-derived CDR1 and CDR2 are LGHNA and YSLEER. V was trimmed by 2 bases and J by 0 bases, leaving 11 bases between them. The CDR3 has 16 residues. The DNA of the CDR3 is TGCGCCAGCAGCCAATACCGGGGGGTCTCTGGAAACACCATATATTTT. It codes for CASSQYRGVSGNTIYF.

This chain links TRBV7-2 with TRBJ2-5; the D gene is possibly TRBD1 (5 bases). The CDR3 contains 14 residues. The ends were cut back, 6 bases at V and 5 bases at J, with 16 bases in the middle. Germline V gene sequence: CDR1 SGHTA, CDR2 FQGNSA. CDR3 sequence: CASSHGPRGETQYF. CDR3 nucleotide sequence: TGTGCCAGCAGTCATGGGCCTAGGGGTGAGACCCAGTACTTC.

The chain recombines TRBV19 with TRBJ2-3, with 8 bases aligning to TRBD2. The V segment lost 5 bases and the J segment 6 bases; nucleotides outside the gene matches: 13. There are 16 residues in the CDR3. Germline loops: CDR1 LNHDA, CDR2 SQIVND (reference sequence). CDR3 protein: CASSPGRAGAVDTQYF. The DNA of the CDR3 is TGTGCCAGTAGTCCCGGTCGAGCGGGAGCGGTTGATACGCAGTATTTT.

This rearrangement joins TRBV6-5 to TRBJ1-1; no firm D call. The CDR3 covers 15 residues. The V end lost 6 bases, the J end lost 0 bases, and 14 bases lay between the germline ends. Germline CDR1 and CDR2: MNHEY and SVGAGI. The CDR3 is CASRLTLLMNTEAFF. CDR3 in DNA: TGTGCCAGCAGGCTTACTCTTCTGATGAACACTGAAGCTTTCTTT.